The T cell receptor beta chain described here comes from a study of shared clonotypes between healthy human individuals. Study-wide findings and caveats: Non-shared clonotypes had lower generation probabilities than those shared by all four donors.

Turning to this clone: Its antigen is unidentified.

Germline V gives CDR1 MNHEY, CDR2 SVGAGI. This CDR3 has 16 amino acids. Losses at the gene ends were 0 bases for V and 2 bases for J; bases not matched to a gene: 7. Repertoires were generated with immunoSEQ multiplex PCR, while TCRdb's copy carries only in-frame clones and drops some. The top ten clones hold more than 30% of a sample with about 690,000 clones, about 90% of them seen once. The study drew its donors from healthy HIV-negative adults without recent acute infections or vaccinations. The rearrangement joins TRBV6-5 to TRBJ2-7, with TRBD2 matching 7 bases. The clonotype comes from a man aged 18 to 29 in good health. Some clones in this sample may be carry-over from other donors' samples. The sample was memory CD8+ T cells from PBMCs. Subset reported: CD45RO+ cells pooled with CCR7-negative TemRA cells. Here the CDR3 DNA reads TGTGCCAGCAGTTACTCGTATGGGACTATGACCTACGAGCAGTACTTC. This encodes CASSYSYGTMTYEQYF.